This T cell receptor beta chain stems from a study of blood T cell repertoires in COVID-19. Overall study context: Acute-phase and convalescent COVID-19 samples originated in the United States, Italy and Spain.

Clones were read by immunoSEQ multiplex PCR, and TCRdb kept only the in-frame ones, dropping some. The top ten hold around 4.8% of the sample, which has hundreds of thousands of clones, approximately 91% seen once. Each participant's cohort was designated according to participant-reported clinical history. Germline V gene lookup returns CDR1 MDHEN and CDR2 SYDVKM. V lost 3 bases and J 4 bases, leaving 7 bases between the germline ends. The CDR3 has 14 amino acids. The chain links TRBV28 to TRBJ2-6; D is unclear. The sequencing sample was made of PBMCs or T cells enriched from blood (not recorded which). The sequence derives from a man aged 60 to 69 who had recovered from COVID-19. The CDR3, as DNA: TGTGCCAGCAGTTTGCGCTGGGGGGCCAACGTCCTGACTTTC. Its protein is CASSLRWGANVLTF.